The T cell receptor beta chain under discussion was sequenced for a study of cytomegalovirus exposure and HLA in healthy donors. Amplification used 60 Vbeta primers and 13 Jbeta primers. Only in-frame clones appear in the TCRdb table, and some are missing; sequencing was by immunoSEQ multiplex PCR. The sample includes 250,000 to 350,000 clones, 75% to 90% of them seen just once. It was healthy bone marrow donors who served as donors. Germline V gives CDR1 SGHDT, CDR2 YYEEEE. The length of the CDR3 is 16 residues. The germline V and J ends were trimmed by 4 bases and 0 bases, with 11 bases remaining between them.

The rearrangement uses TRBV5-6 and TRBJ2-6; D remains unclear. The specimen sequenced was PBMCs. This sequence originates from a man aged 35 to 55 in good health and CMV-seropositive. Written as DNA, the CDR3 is TGTGCCAGCAGCCAATTACAAAGCTCTGGGGCCAACGTCCTGACTTTC. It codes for CASSQLQSSGANVLTF. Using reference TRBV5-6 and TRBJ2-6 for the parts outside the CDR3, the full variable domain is DAGVTQSPTHLIKTRGQQVTLRCSPKSGHDTVSWYQQALGQGPQFIFQYYEEEERQRGNFPDRFSGHQFPNYSSELNVNALLLGDSALYLCASSQLQSSGANVLTFGAGSRLTVL.